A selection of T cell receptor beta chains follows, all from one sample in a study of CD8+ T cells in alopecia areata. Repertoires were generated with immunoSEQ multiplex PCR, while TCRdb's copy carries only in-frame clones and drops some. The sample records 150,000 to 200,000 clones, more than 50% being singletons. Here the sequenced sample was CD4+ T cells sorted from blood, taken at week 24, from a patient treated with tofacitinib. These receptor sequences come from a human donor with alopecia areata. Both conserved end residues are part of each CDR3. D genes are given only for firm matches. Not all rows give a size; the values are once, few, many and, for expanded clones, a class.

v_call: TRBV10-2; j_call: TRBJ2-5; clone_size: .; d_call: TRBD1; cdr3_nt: TGCGCCAGCAGGCCAAACAGCGACAGGGCCCCACAAGAGACCCAGTACTTC; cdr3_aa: CASRPNSDRAPQETQYF
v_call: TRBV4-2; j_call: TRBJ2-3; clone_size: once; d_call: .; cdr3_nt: TGTGCCAGCAGCCGAATAGTCCGTAGCACAGATACGCAGTATTTT; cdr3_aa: CASSRIVRSTDTQYF
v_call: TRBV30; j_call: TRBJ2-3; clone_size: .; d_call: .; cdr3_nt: TGTGCCTGGAGTGTGGGCCGGTCGCTGGCAGATACGCAGTATTTT; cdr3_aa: CAWSVGRSLADTQYF
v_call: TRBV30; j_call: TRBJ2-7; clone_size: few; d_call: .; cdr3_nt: TGTGCCTGGGGTGGGACCTCCGGCCCCTACGAGCAGTACTTC; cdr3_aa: CAWGGTSGPYEQYF
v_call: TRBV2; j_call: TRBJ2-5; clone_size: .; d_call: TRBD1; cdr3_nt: TGTGCCAGCAAGGGGACAGAAGAAGAGACCCAGTACTTC; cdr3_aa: CASKGTEEETQYF
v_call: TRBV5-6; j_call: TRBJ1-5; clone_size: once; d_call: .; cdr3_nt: TGTGCCAGCAGCTTACGGGCAAACAATCAGCCCCAGCATTTT; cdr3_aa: CASSLRANNQPQHF
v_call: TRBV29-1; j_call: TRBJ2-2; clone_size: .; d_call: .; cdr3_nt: TGCAGCGTTGACTTCGGCACAGACACCGGGGAGCTGTTTTTT; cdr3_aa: CSVDFGTDTGELFF
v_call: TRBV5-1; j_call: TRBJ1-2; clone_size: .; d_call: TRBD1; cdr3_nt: TGCGCCAGCAGCGGCGGGACAGGCGGCTATGCCTCCTCCGGCTACACCTTC; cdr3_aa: CASSGGTGGYASSGYTF
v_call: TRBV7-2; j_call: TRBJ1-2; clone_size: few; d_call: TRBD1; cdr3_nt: TGTGCCAGCAGACCCGGGACAGTAGGCGGCTACACCTTC; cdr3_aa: CASRPGTVGGYTF
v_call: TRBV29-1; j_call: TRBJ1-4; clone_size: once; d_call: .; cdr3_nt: TGCAGCGCTACCATGACAGCAACTAATGAAAAACTGTTTTTT; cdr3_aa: CSATMTATNEKLFF
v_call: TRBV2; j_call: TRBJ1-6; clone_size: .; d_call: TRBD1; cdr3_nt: TGTGCCAGCATCCTTACACCGGGACAGGGGATTTCACCCCTCCACTTT; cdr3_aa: CASILTPGQGISPLHF
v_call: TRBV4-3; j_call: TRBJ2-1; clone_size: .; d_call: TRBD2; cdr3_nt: TGCGCCAGCAGCCAAGAGACAGCGGGGGGGCCACGGGAGCAGTTCTTC; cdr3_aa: CASSQETAGGPREQFF
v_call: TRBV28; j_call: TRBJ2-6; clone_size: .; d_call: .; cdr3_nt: TGTGCCAGCAGCCTCTCTGGGGCCAACGTCCTGACTTTC; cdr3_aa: CASSLSGANVLTF
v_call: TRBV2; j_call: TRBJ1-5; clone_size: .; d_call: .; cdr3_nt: TGTGCCAGCAGTGAGGGCAGGGGCCTCCATCAGCCCCAGCATTTT; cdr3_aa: CASSEGRGLHQPQHF
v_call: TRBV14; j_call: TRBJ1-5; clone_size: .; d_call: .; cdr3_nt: TGTGCCAGCAGCCGAACCGCCCGGGGGAATAGCAATCAGCCCCAGCATTTT; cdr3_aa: CASSRTARGNSNQPQHF
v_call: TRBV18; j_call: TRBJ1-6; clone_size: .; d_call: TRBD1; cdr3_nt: TGTGCCAGCTCACCCGCAACAGGGGGGAATTCACCCCTCCACTTT; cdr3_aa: CASSPATGGNSPLHF
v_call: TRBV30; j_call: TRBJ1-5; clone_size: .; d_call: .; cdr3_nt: TGTGCCTGGAGTGTTTGGGGAAGCAATCAGCCCCAGCATTTT; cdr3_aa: CAWSVWGSNQPQHF
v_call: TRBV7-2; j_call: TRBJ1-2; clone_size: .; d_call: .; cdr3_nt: TGTGCCAGCAGCAAAACCGACGGAAACTATGGCTACACCTTC; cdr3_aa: CASSKTDGNYGYTF
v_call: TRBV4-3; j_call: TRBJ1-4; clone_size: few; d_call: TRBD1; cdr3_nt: TGCGCCAGCAGCCAAGATCGAGGGGGCGGTTGGAGCGGACCCATCAATGAAAAACTGTTTTTT; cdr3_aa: CASSQDRGGGWSGPINEKLFF
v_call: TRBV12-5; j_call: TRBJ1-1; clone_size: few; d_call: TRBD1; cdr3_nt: TGTGCTAGTGGTTCGACAGGGAGGACTGAAGCTTTCTTT; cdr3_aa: CASGSTGRTEAFF
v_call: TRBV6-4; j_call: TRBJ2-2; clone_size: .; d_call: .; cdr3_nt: TGTGCCAGCAGTGTGGAGGAGAACACCGGGGAGCTGTTTTTT; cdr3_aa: CASSVEENTGELFF
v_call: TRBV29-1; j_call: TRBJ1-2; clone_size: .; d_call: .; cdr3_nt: TGCAGCGTTGAGGGGGGTACTAACTATGGCTACACCTTC; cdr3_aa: CSVEGGTNYGYTF
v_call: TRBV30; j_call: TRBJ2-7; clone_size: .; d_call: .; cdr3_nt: TGTGCCTGGAGTGGTCGGGGGATCCACGAGCAGTACTTC; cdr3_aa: CAWSGRGIHEQYF
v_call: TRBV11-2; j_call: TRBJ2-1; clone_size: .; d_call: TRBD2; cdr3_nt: TGTGCCAGCAGCTTCGAAGCGGGGGGACCCTACAATGAGCAGTTCTTC; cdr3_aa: CASSFEAGGPYNEQFF
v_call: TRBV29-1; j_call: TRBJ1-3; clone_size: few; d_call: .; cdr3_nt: TGCAGCGTTGTCAGGGTGAATGATGGAAACACCATATATTTT; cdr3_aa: CSVVRVNDGNTIYF
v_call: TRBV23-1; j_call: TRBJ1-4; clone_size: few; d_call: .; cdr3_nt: TGCGCCAGCAGTCAACTCCCATGCACTGGTGAAAAACTGTTTTTT; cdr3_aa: CASSQLPCTGEKLFF
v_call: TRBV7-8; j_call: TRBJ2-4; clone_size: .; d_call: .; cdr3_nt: TGTGCCAGCAGCTTAGCGTTGGGTTGGAACATTCAGTACTTC; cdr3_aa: CASSLALGWNIQYF
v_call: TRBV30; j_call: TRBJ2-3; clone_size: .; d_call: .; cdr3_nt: TGTGCCTGGAGTGTAGGTAGCGGAAATTGGGAAGATACGCAGTATTTT; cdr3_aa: CAWSVGSGNWEDTQYF
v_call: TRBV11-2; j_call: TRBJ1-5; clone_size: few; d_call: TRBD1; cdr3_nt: TGTGCCAGCAGCTTAAGGGGGCTCAATCAGCCCCAGCATTTT; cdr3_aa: CASSLRGLNQPQHF
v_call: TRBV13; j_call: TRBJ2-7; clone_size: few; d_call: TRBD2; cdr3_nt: TGTGCCAGCAGCCCCGCCAGCGGGGGGATCTACGAGCAGTACTTC; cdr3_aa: CASSPASGGIYEQYF
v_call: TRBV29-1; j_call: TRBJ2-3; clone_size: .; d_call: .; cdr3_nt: TGCAGCGTTGCCCGGGGGCGGGAGAAAGATACGCAGTATTTT; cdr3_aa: CSVARGREKDTQYF
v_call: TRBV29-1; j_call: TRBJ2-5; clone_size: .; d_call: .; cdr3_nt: TGCAGCGTTGCTTTCGGGACACAAGAGACCCAGTACTTC; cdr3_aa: CSVAFGTQETQYF
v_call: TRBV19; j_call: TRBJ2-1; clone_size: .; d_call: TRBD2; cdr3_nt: TGTGCCAGTAGGCTATCTAGCGGGGGGGCCTACAATGAGCAGTTCTTC; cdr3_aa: CASRLSSGGAYNEQFF
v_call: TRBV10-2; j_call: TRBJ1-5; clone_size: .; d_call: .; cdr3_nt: TGCGCCAGCAGTGACAGCAATCAGCCCCAGCATTTT; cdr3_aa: CASSDSNQPQHF
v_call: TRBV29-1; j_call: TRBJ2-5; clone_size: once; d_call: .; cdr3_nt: TGCAGCGTTTTACCAAGGCTTCGAGAGACCCAGTACTTC; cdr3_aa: CSVLPRLRETQYF
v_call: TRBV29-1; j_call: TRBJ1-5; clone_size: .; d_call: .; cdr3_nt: TGCAGCGTTGAGGGGAGGGGACAGCCCCAGCATTTT; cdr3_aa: CSVEGRGQPQHF
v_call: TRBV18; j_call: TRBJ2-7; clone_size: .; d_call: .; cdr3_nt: TGTGCCAGCTCACCACTCCGTTCCGTAAGGGACGAGCAGTACTTC; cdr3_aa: CASSPLRSVRDEQYF
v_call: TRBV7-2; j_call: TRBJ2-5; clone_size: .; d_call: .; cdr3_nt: TGTGCCAGCAGCTTAGGACATCAAGAGACCCAGTACTTC; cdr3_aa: CASSLGHQETQYF
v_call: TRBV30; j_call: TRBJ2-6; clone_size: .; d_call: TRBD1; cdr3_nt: TGTGCCTGGAGTCTAACGGGACAGGGAAAATTCTCTGGGGCCAACGTCCTGACTTTC; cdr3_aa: CAWSLTGQGKFSGANVLTF
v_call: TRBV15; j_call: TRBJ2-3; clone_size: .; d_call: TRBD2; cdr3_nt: TGTGCCACCAGCTTGGTCCGGGGACTAGCGGGGGCAGATACGCAGTATTTT; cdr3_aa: CATSLVRGLAGADTQYF
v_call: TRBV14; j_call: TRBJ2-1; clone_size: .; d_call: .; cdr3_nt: TGTGCCAGCAGCCAAGATAAGGGGCGTCGCTACAATGAGCAGTTCTTC; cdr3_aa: CASSQDKGRRYNEQFF
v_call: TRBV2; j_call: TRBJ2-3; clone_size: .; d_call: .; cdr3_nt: TGTGCCAGCAGTGAAGCGTTGTCCGACTGGACGCTCACAGATACGCAGTATTTT; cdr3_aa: CASSEALSDWTLTDTQYF